This T cell receptor beta chain is drawn from a study of shared clonotypes between healthy human individuals. Evenly divided among several immunoSEQ plates was the genomic DNA of each subset. TCRdb's copy holds only in-frame clones and misses some; the assay was immunoSEQ multiplex PCR. The sample consists of about 2.1 million clones, over 85% of them appearing once. Naive CD8 cells comprised CD45RO-negative, CCR7-positively selected cells, excluding terminally differentiated effector memory CD45RA+ cells. V was cut by 2 bases and J by 4 bases, with 13 bases left in between. This CDR3 spans 15 amino acids. Germline CDR1 and CDR2: MRHNA and SNTAGT.

The chain recombines TRBV6-4 with TRBJ2-3; a possible D gene is TRBD2 (5 bases). This receptor was identified in a man aged 18 to 29 in good health. Some clones in this sample may be carry-over from other donors' samples. The sample was naive CD8+ T cells from PBMCs. CDR3: CASSDPERASDTQYF. Here the CDR3 DNA reads TGTGCCAGCAGTGACCCGGAGAGGGCTTCAGATACGCAGTATTTT.